The subject of this entry is one T cell receptor beta chain. Per the authors' pipeline: Reference gene primers were amplified, and this amplification served to estimate nucleated cell counts. Profiling relied on immunoSEQ multiplex PCR, and the TCRdb table lists in-frame clones only, not all of them. For V, J and clone size, that table is used; D and trimming come from the DNA. This sample has about half a million clones, with about 91% found just once. This entry is derived from a study of blood T cell repertoires in COVID-19. For the study at large: Sources were T cells, B-cell-depleted T cells, or PBMCs; the material itself was cDNA or gDNA.

The Seattle patients, enrolled during active infection, were followed longitudinally. Sequenced sample: peripheral blood. The sequence was collected from a man younger than 30 with COVID-19, enrolled during active disease.

CDR3 DNA sequence: TGTGCCAGCAGTTTAACCCCTCAAGCGGGAGTCGACGAGCAGTACTTC. It specifies CASSLTPQAGVDEQYF. V and J are TRBV27 and TRBJ2-7; 8 nucleotides line up with TRBD2. This CDR3 comprises 16 residues. Per germline, CDR1 MNHEY and CDR2 SMNVEV (reference sequence). Trimming removed 2 bases from V and 5 bases from J; junction bases left unmatched: 11.